The 23 T cell receptor beta chains below all came from one sample that was sequenced in a study of blood T cell repertoires in COVID-19. Clones were sequenced by immunoSEQ multiplex PCR, and TCRdb holds only the in-frame ones, with some missing. The data show around 240,000 clones, roughly 83% seen once. Sequences were obtained from PBMCs or T cells enriched from blood (not recorded which). The receptor source for this set is a woman between 50 and 59 years old who had recovered from COVID-19.

DNA of the CDR3: TGTGCCAGCAGCCATACTGGGACAGGGGGTAACATTCAGTACTTC. Translated: CASSHTGTGGNIQYF. The V and J genes are TRBV7-9 and TRBJ2-4; TRBD1 aligns across 11 bases. The CDR3 is made up of 15 amino acids. J lost 7 bases, V lost 5 bases, and 7 bases had no gene match. Germline values: CDR1 SEHNR, CDR2 FQNEAQ (reference sequence).

The chain is built from TRBV5-6 and TRBJ1-5; 11 nucleotides agree with TRBD1. V lost 4 bases and J lost 6; bases outside the gene matches: 9. Per germline, CDR1 SGHDT and CDR2 YYEEEE. The CDR3 is made up of 16 amino acids. This chain's CDR3 is CASSESRTGGGQPQHF. DNA of the CDR3: TGTGCCAGCAGCGAGTCGAGGACAGGGGGCGGTCAGCCCCAGCATTTT. The variable domain in full, completed from reference TRBV5-6 and TRBJ1-5, reads DAGVTQSPTHLIKTRGQQVTLRCSPKSGHDTVSWYQQALGQGPQFIFQYYEEEERQRGNFPDRFSGHQFPNYSSELNVNALLLGDSALYLCASSESRTGGGQPQHFGDGTRLSIL.

The chain recombines TRBV11-3 with TRBJ1-6; D is uncertain. The V end lost 3 bases, the J end lost 0 bases, and 9 bases lay between the germline ends. Per germline, CDR1 SGHNT and CDR2 YENEEA. The CDR3 spans 16 residues. CDR3 loop: CASSLNSYSYNSPLHF. CDR3 nucleotides: TGTGCCAGCAGCTTGAACAGTTACTCCTATAATTCACCCCTCCACTTT.

J is TRBJ2-7 and V is TRBV10-3, with TRBD1 identical over 8 bases. Germline V gene data show CDR1 as ENHRY and CDR2 as SYGVKD. Trimming took 10 bases from V and 2 from J; bases not matched to a gene: 7. This CDR3 is 13 amino acids long. The CDR3 region is CATWTGTPYEQYF. CDR3 sequence (DNA): TGTGCCACCTGGACAGGGACCCCCTACGAGCAGTACTTC.

The chain recombines TRBV6-5 with TRBJ1-2; no clear D gene. The CDR3 consists of 13 residues. The V gene's germline CDR1 is MNHEY and CDR2 SVGAGI. Trimming took 6 bases from V and 1 from J, leaving 9 bases between them. The DNA of the CDR3 is TGTGCCAGCAGAACGACACTTAACTATGGCTACACCTTC. Its translation is CASRTTLNYGYTF.

The chain employs TRBV4-1 and TRBJ2-1; D gene unclear. With 0 bases removed from V and 2 bases from J, the gap between germline ends came to 8 bases. The CDR3 sequence is 15 residues long. CDR1 is MGHRA and CDR2 is YSYEKL in the germline V gene. The CDR3 sequence is CASSQDWSPYNEQFF. The CDR3 DNA follows: TGCGCCAGCAGCCAAGATTGGAGTCCCTACAATGAGCAGTTCTTC.

This sequence joins TRBV7-9 and TRBJ2-7, with 8 bases aligning to TRBD1. The V gene's germline CDR1 is SEHNR and CDR2 FQNEAQ (reference sequence). V trimming: 2 bases; J trimming: 5 bases; junction bases outside the gene matches: 11. This CDR3 has 16 amino acids. This chain's CDR3 is CASSLLLGQGANEQYF. The DNA for the CDR3 is TGTGCCAGCAGCTTATTATTGGGGCAGGGGGCAAACGAGCAGTACTTC.

V usage is TRBV5-4 and J usage is TRBJ2-3; tentative D call: TRBD2 (5 bases). The CDR3 contains 14 residues. V lost 0 bases and J lost 5, with 10 bases in between. The germline V gene has CDR1 SGHNT and CDR2 YYREEE (reference sequence). The CDR3 sequence is CASSLEFRGDTQYF. Written as DNA, the CDR3 is TGTGCCAGCAGCTTGGAGTTCCGGGGAGATACGCAGTATTTT.

The V gene is TRBV6-5, the J gene TRBJ1-2, with D perhaps matching TRBD1 (6 bases). CDR3 length equals 15 residues. V was cut by 2 bases and J by 3 bases, with 13 bases left in between. The germline gives CDR1 MNHEY, CDR2 SVGAGI. The CDR3 DNA reads TGTGCCAGCAGTTACGGGACACCTGACGACTATGGCTACACCTTC. Protein sequence: CASSYGTPDDYGYTF.

The chain uses TRBV19 and TRBJ1-1, with TRBD1 identical over 8 bases. Trimming took 6 bases from V and 5 from J; bases not matched to a gene: 8. CDR1 and CDR2 (germline): LNHDA, SQIVND (reference sequence). The CDR3 is made up of 14 amino acids. The CDR3 protein is CASRSDRAWTEAFF. The CDR3, as DNA: TGTGCCAGTAGATCGGACAGGGCTTGGACTGAAGCTTTCTTT.

The chain has TRBV30 and TRBJ1-6; 7 positions match TRBD1. CDR3 size: 15 residues. J was trimmed by 5 bases and V by 4 bases; bases with no gene match: 8. CDR1 is GTSNPN, CDR2 SVGIG, per germline (reference sequence). This chain's CDR3 is CAWTLPGQNNSPLHF. The CDR3 nucleotides read TGTGCCTGGACCCTTCCGGGACAGAATAATTCACCCCTCCACTTT.

The V call is TRBV30, the J call TRBJ1-1; tentative D call: TRBD1 (6 bases). The CDR3 consists of 13 residues. Trimming removed 4 bases at V and 1 base at J, with 10 bases between. CDR1 and CDR2 (germline): GTSNPN, SVGIG (reference sequence). The CDR3 DNA reads TGTGCCTGGAATACAGGGCGGAACACTGAAGCTTTCTTT. Protein product: CAWNTGRNTEAFF.

The rearrangement joins TRBV4-2 to TRBJ2-7; 8 bases line up with TRBD2. V lost 1 base to trimming and J lost 7 bases; unmatched junction nucleotides: 9. Germline loops: CDR1 LGHNA, CDR2 YNFKEQ. The CDR3 is 15 amino acids. CDR3 DNA: TGTGCCAGCAGCCAAGGAACCGGGACTAGAGGGGAGCAGTACTTC. It specifies CASSQGTGTRGEQYF.

The chain combines TRBV4-1 with TRBJ2-5, with 12 bases identical to TRBD2. This CDR3 has 15 residues. Germline loops: CDR1 MGHRA, CDR2 YSYEKL. V shed 5 bases, J shed 2 bases, and the junction held 3 bases outside the gene matches. In DNA, the CDR3 is TGCGCCAGCAGCAAGGGGACTAGCGGGCAAGAGACCCAGTACTTC. Its protein is CASSKGTSGQETQYF.

The V and J genes are TRBV5-1 and TRBJ1-6; the D is unclear. Germline V gene lookup returns CDR1 SGHRS and CDR2 YFSETQ. This CDR3 spans 16 amino acids. V shed 4 bases and J shed 0 bases, with 11 bases lying between them. CDR3 coding DNA: TGCGCCAGCAGCATCCGGGAGGGCTCCTATAATTCACCCCTCCACTTT. Translated, it gives CASSIREGSYNSPLHF.

The sample holds one count of this clone. The rearrangement joins TRBV25-1 to TRBJ2-3; the match to TRBD2 covers 7 bases. J gave up 2 bases and V 8 bases, and 7 bases lay outside the gene matches. CDR3 length: 14 residues. Germline CDR1 and CDR2: MGHDK and SYGVNS. DNA of the CDR3: TGTGCCAGCCTCGCACTAGCGCTCACAGATACGCAGTATTTT. As protein: CASLALALTDTQYF.

The chain couples TRBV2 to TRBJ1-1; perhaps TRBD1 as D (6 bases). The V and J ends lost 5 bases and 6 bases respectively, with 10 bases between them. The germline V gene has CDR1 SNHLY and CDR2 FYNNEI. This CDR3 is 12 amino acids long. CDR3 sequence reads: CASSTGPPEAFF. In DNA form, the CDR3 reads TGTGCCAGCAGTACAGGGCCCCCTGAAGCTTTCTTT.

This clone occurred a few times. This chain connects TRBV5-1 to TRBJ1-1; D unclear. This CDR3 comprises 15 residues. V was trimmed by 4 bases and J by 6 bases, leaving 19 bases between them. The germline CDR1 and CDR2 sequences are SGHRS and YFSETQ. CDR3 loop: CASSGTRHRLSEAFF. The CDR3 coding sequence is TGCGCCAGCAGCGGCACCCGACACCGTCTCTCTGAAGCTTTCTTT.

The chain has TRBV5-4 and TRBJ2-7; no firm D call. Germline-derived CDR1 and CDR2 are SGHNT and YYREEE (reference sequence). V was clipped by 0 bases and J by 3 bases, with 7 bases between them. The CDR3 runs to 13 residues. The CDR3 DNA follows: TGTGCCAGCAGCTTGGCCGTAAACTACGAGCAGTACTTC. Translation: CASSLAVNYEQYF. The entire variable domain, with the rest obtained from reference TRBV5-4 and TRBJ2-7, is as follows: ETGVTQSPTHLIKTRGQQVTLRCSSQSGHNTVSWYQQALGQGPQFIFQYYREEENGRGNFPPRFSGLQFPNYSSELNVNALELDDSALYLCASSLAVNYEQYFGPGTRLTVT.

This clone has only a few counts. The chain employs TRBV28 and TRBJ1-2; D not resolved. Deletions cut 8 bases from V and 3 bases from J, with 7 bases between. The CDR3 is made up of 11 amino acids. Germline CDR1 and CDR2: MDHEN and SYDVKM. The DNA for the CDR3 is TGTGCCAGCCGGCGGGACTATGGCTACACCTTC. Protein sequence: CASRRDYGYTF.

The chain recombines TRBV11-2 with TRBJ2-3; TRBD2 matches at 9 bases. Germline loops: CDR1 SGHAT, CDR2 FQNNGV. This CDR3 comprises 16 residues. The junction had 9 bases not matched to a gene; V was cut back by 2 bases and J by 6 bases. The CDR3 here is CASSLSRGGQVDTQYF. The CDR3 nucleotides are TGTGCCAGCAGCTTATCGCGGGGGGGCCAGGTGGATACGCAGTATTTT.

V is TRBV30 and J is TRBJ2-3; 9 nucleotides align to TRBD2. The CDR3 runs to 14 residues. V lost 4 bases and J lost 4; bases outside the gene matches: 6. Germline V CDR1 and CDR2: GTSNPN, SVGIG (reference sequence). CDR3 residues: CAWKLAGVPDTQYF. The CDR3 DNA reads as TGTGCCTGGAAATTAGCGGGAGTCCCAGATACGCAGTATTTT.

The chain recombines TRBV11-1 with TRBJ2-7; a possible D gene is TRBD2 (6 bases). This CDR3 contains 15 residues. V gave up 3 bases and J gave up 2 bases, with 14 bases separating them. Germline V gene lookup returns CDR1 SGHAT and CDR2 FQDESV (reference sequence). CDR3 nucleotide sequence: TGTGCCAGCAGCTTGCGGGATACTACAGCCTACGAGCAGTACTTC. Protein product: CASSLRDTTAYEQYF.